These 16 T cell receptor beta chains originate from one sample sequenced in a study of blood T cell repertoires in COVID-19. Some clones are missing from TCRdb's copy, which holds only in-frame ones; the method was immunoSEQ multiplex PCR. Of 110,000 to 150,000 clones listed, 84% are singletons. Sequencing was performed on peripheral blood. The receptors here all came from a human donor in a cohort sampled during active COVID-19.

The chain recombines TRBV18 with TRBJ2-1, with D unclear. Trimming took 2 bases from V and 5 from J, leaving 4 bases between them. The CDR3 is 12 amino acids. CDR1 and CDR2 from the germline V gene are KGHSH and LQKENI. CDR3 residues: CASSPADNEQFF. As DNA, the CDR3 is TGTGCCAGCTCACCAGCGGACAATGAGCAGTTCTTC.

The chain is built from TRBV12-3 or TRBV12-4 and TRBJ2-2; D remains ambiguous. This CDR3 has 13 residues. V lost 3 bases to trimming and J lost 5 bases, with 7 bases between them. CDR3 DNA sequence: TGTGCCAGCAGTTTCGGTAGAACCGGGGAGCTGTTTTTT. Its protein product is CASSFGRTGELFF.

The rearrangement uses TRBV5-5 and TRBJ2-2; TRBD1 matches at 8 bases. This CDR3 region has 16 residues. Germline CDR1 is SGHKS and CDR2 is YYEKEE (reference sequence). The V and J ends lost 4 bases and 2 bases, in that order; junction bases with no gene match: 7. The CDR3 here is CASSNLGQGNTGELFF. DNA of the CDR3: TGTGCCAGCAGCAACCTCGGACAGGGAAACACCGGGGAGCTGTTTTTT.

J is TRBJ2-6 and V is TRBV4-3; 7 bases line up with TRBD1. The CDR3 sequence is 16 residues long. J lost 0 bases, V lost 4 bases, and 3 bases had no gene match. Germline CDR1 is LGHNA and CDR2 is YSLEER. The CDR3 here is CASSRDSTSGANVLTF. The CDR3 DNA reads TGCGCCAGCAGCCGGGACAGTACCTCTGGGGCCAACGTCCTGACTTTC.

The chain employs TRBV27 and TRBJ1-1, with a weak D call TRBD1 (5 bases). The CDR3 length is 15 residues. V was cut by 6 bases and J by 0 bases, with 14 bases left in between. Germline V lookup: CDR1 MNHEY, CDR2 SMNVEV (reference sequence). The CDR3 spells CASSLWGDMNTEAFF. In DNA, the CDR3 is TGTGCCAGCAGCCTCTGGGGGGATATGAACACTGAAGCTTTCTTT.

The J gene is TRBJ2-3, the V gene TRBV29-1; 8 nucleotides line up with TRBD2. The CDR3 runs to 16 residues. Trimming removed 7 bases from V and 6 bases from J; junction bases left unmatched: 18. Germline V gives CDR1 SQVTM, CDR2 ANQGSEA. DNA of the CDR3: TGCAGCGCCATCTCAGAGCGGGGGTCCTCGTTGGATACGCAGTATTTT. Its protein product is CSAISERGSSLDTQYF.

The chain recombines TRBV5-4 with TRBJ2-3, with TRBD2 as a possible D gene (7 bases). There are 14 residues in the CDR3. Germline V gene data show CDR1 as SGHNT and CDR2 as YYREEE (reference sequence). The V gene lost 4 bases and the J gene lost 5 bases, with 14 bases spanning the gap. The CDR3 bases are TGTGCCAGCAGCCCCCTAAGGGGGGGAGATACGCAGTATTTT. As protein: CASSPLRGGDTQYF. The variable domain in full, completed from reference TRBV5-4 and TRBJ2-3, reads ETGVTQSPTHLIKTRGQQVTLRCSSQSGHNTVSWYQQALGQGPQFIFQYYREEENGRGNFPPRFSGLQFPNYSSELNVNALELDDSALYLCASSPLRGGDTQYFGPGTRLTVL.

The rearrangement joins TRBV7-9 to TRBJ1-2, with D unresolved. The CDR3 has 14 amino acids. Germline V gene data show CDR1 as SEHNR and CDR2 as FQNEAQ (reference sequence). V dropped 1 base and J dropped 8 bases, with 14 bases sitting between them. The CDR3 region is CASSLEVPLKGYTF. Written as DNA, the CDR3 is TGTGCCAGCAGCTTAGAAGTCCCCCTAAAGGGCTACACCTTC. Filled out from reference TRBV7-9 and TRBJ1-2, the complete variable domain reads DTGVSQNPRHKITKRGQNVTFRCDPISEHNRLYWYRQTLGQGPEFLTYFQNEAQLEKSRLLSDRFSAERPKGSFSTLEIQRTEQGDSAMYLCASSLEVPLKGYTFGSGTRLTVV.

This chain uses TRBV7-9 with TRBJ2-3, with D perhaps matching TRBD1 (6 bases). Germline values: CDR1 SEHNR, CDR2 FQNEAQ (reference sequence). Deletions cut 1 base from V and 6 bases from J, with 14 bases between. CDR3 length: 15 amino acids. CDR3 in DNA: TGTGCCAGCAGCTTAGAGGGCAGGGGATTGGATACGCAGTATTTT. This codes for CASSLEGRGLDTQYF.

The gene calls are TRBV29-1 and TRBJ2-1; 12 nucleotides match TRBD2. CDR1 is SQVTM, CDR2 ANQGSEA, per germline. V lost 8 bases, J lost 7 bases, and 6 bases stayed unmatched. There are 13 residues in the CDR3. CDR3 region: CSIRLAGVNEQFF. The CDR3 DNA sequence: TGCAGCATACGACTAGCGGGAGTAAATGAGCAGTTCTTC.

Here the CDR3 DNA reads TGCGCCAGCAGCCAACCCGCCGGGACAGAGGCCAATGAGCAGTTCTTC. Protein product: CASSQPAGTEANEQFF. V and J are TRBV4-1 and TRBJ2-1, with 7 bases that match TRBD1. With 2 bases clipped from V and 6 bases from J, the junction kept 10 bases outside the gene matches. CDR1 is MGHRA and CDR2 is YSYEKL in the germline V gene. The CDR3 runs 16 residues.

The gene calls are TRBV19 and TRBJ2-1; D is possibly TRBD2 (5 bases). The CDR3 sequence is 13 residues long. Germline lookup yields CDR1 LNHDA and CDR2 SQIVND (reference sequence). The V end was cut by 6 bases, the J end by 6 bases, with 12 bases between. CDR3 region: CASRQTNVNEQFF. CDR3 coding DNA: TGTGCCAGTAGGCAGACTAACGTCAATGAGCAGTTCTTC. The whole variable domain, remainder taken from reference TRBV19 and TRBJ2-1, is DGGITQSPKYLFRKEGQNVTLSCEQNLNHDAMYWYRQDPGQGLRLIYYSQIVNDFQKGDIAEGYSVSREKKESFPLTVTSAQKNPTAFYLCASRQTNVNEQFFGPGTRLTVL.

This clone was detected once. This chain connects TRBV9 to TRBJ1-1, with D maybe TRBD1 (5 bases). Trimming removed 4 bases from V and 10 bases from J, with 17 bases in between. The length of the CDR3 is 13 residues. Germline V gene lookup returns CDR1 SGDLS and CDR2 YYNGEE. CDR3 bases: TGTGCCAGCAGCCCTGGGTTGGCTGGGGCAGCTTTCTTT. Protein: CASSPGLAGAAFF.

The chain is built from TRBV28 and TRBJ1-2, with 8 nucleotides matching TRBD1. Germline values: CDR1 MDHEN, CDR2 SYDVKM. The CDR3 runs 14 residues. After removal of 5 bases from V and 4 bases from J, the junction contained 6 bases not matched to a gene. The CDR3 DNA reads TGTGCCAGCAGTCCCGGGACAGGACTCTATGGCTACACCTTC. Its protein product is CASSPGTGLYGYTF.

The chain is built from TRBV4-2 and TRBJ1-1, with D perhaps matching TRBD1 (6 bases). V was trimmed by 6 bases and J by 3 bases, leaving 11 bases between them. CDR1 and CDR2 from the germline V gene are LGHNA and YNFKEQ. This CDR3 spans 13 amino acids. The CDR3 nucleotides are TGTGCCAGCAGTTTTGCAGGGGACACTGAAGCTTTCTTT. Its protein product is CASSFAGDTEAFF.

This clone has only a few counts. The genes are TRBV6-2 or TRBV6-3 and TRBJ1-5, with TRBD1 matching 7 bases. There are 17 residues in the CDR3. The germline CDR1 and CDR2 sequences are MNHEY and SVGEGT. V lost 2 bases to trimming and J lost 4 bases; unmatched junction nucleotides: 11. The CDR3 DNA follows: TGTGCCAGCAGTTACGTTGGGGAGGCAGGGGGTAATCAGCCCCAGCATTTT. Translating gives CASSYVGEAGGNQPQHF.